These 29 T cell receptor beta chains came from one sample sequenced in a study of OX40 agonist ivuxolimab in advanced cancers. Here immunoSEQ multiplex PCR was the method, and the copy in TCRdb shows in-frame clones only, minus some. The sample has fewer than 45,000 clones; approximately 90% are singletons. The sample was CD4+ or CD8+ T cells sorted from blood, taken in a trial of the OX40 agonist ivuxolimab. The receptors shown here come from an adult with an advanced solid tumor such as melanoma, head and neck, liver or kidney cancer.

The chain links TRBV7-2 to TRBJ1-2; 9 nucleotides match TRBD1. The V segment lost 5 bases and the J segment 2 bases; nucleotides outside the gene matches: 3. Germline lookup yields CDR1 SGHTA and CDR2 FQGNSA. This CDR3 spans 14 amino acids. The CDR3 DNA reads as TGTGCCAGCAGCAGCGGACAGGGGAACTATGGCTACACCTTC. Amino acids: CASSSGQGNYGYTF. The complete variable domain, with remaining parts taken from reference TRBV7-2 and TRBJ1-2, reads GAGVSQSPSNKVTEKGKDVELRCDPISGHTALYWYRQSLGQGLEFLIYFQGNSAPDKSGLPSDRFSAERTGGSVSTLTIQRTQQEDSAVYLCASSSGQGNYGYTFGSGTRLTVV.

V and J are TRBV19 and TRBJ2-2, with D maybe TRBD2 (6 bases). V was trimmed by 3 bases and J by 5 bases, leaving 10 bases between them. Per the germline V gene, CDR1 is LNHDA and CDR2 is SQIVND (reference sequence). The CDR3 covers 14 residues. The CDR3 DNA is TGTGCCAGTAGTATCTCTAGCGTTACCGGGGAGCTGTTTTTT. This encodes CASSISSVTGELFF. Filled out from reference TRBV19 and TRBJ2-2, the complete variable domain reads DGGITQSPKYLFRKEGQNVTLSCEQNLNHDAMYWYRQDPGQGLRLIYYSQIVNDFQKGDIAEGYSVSREKKESFPLTVTSAQKNPTAFYLCASSISSVTGELFFGEGSRLTVL.

The J gene is TRBJ2-7, the V gene TRBV5-4; tentative D call: TRBD2 (6 bases). Germline-derived CDR1 and CDR2 are SGHNT and YYREEE (reference sequence). The germline V and J ends were trimmed by 5 bases and 6 bases, with 15 bases remaining between them. The CDR3 contains 13 residues. CDR3 protein: CASRNRGRREQYF. DNA for the CDR3: TGTGCCAGCAGAAACCGTGGGAGGCGCGAGCAGTACTTC.

This sequence joins TRBV6-5 and TRBJ1-5; no clear D gene. The V gene's germline CDR1 is MNHEY and CDR2 SVGAGI. V lost 8 bases and J lost 0, with 8 bases in between. The CDR3 loop spans 13 amino acids. CDR3 residues: CASGDYSNQPQHF. As DNA, the CDR3 is TGTGCCAGCGGAGATTATAGCAATCAGCCCCAGCATTTT.

This chain connects TRBV27 to TRBJ2-3; D gene unclear. V lost 2 bases and J 2 bases, leaving 5 bases between the germline ends. This CDR3 is built from 13 residues. The V gene's germline CDR1 is MNHEY and CDR2 SMNVEV (reference sequence). The CDR3 loop reads CASSLGSTDTQYF. In DNA form, the CDR3 reads TGTGCCAGCAGTTTAGGGTCCACAGATACGCAGTATTTT.

This chain joins TRBV6-5 and TRBJ1-1; D might be TRBD1 (5 bases). V lost 6 bases, J lost 2 bases, and 13 bases lay in between. Germline V gives CDR1 MNHEY, CDR2 SVGAGI. This CDR3 spans 14 amino acids. The CDR3 protein is CASRAGGFNTEAFF. For the CDR3, the DNA is TGTGCCAGCAGGGCGGGGGGTTTTAACACTGAAGCTTTCTTT.

This clone was counted a single time. This sequence joins TRBV4-1 and TRBJ2-2; no clear D. CDR3 length: 15 amino acids. The V end was cut by 3 bases, the J end by 2 bases, with 10 bases between. Germline V gene sequence: CDR1 MGHRA, CDR2 YSYEKL. In nucleotides, the CDR3 is TGCGCCAGCAGCCATTTACAGAGCAACACCGGGGAGCTGTTTTTT. This translates into CASSHLQSNTGELFF.

V usage is TRBV5-1 and J usage is TRBJ2-1; 7 nucleotides align to TRBD2. V was pared by 1 base and J by 3 bases, with 4 bases of the junction left unmatched. CDR3 length equals 15 residues. The germline V gene has CDR1 SGHRS and CDR2 YFSETQ. CDR3 nucleotides: TGCGCCAGCAGCTTGCGGGGGGAGAGCTACAATGAGCAGTTCTTC. Its translation: CASSLRGESYNEQFF.

This chain links TRBV7-2 with TRBJ2-1; 8 nucleotides agree with TRBD2. The CDR3 length is 16 residues. V was clipped by 1 base and J by 5 bases; unmatched bases: 7. Germline V gene sequence: CDR1 SGHTA, CDR2 FQGNSA. The CDR3 protein is CASSLGEREPHNEQFF. The CDR3 region has the DNA TGTGCCAGCAGCTTAGGAGAGCGGGAGCCCCACAATGAGCAGTTCTTC.

The gene calls are TRBV5-5 and TRBJ2-3; D is unclear. Between the trimmed V and J ends, which lost 0 bases and 0 bases, there was a span of 11 bases. The CDR3 contains 16 residues. CDR1 and CDR2 from the germline V gene are SGHKS and YYEKEE (reference sequence). CDR3 protein: CASSLGGGPSTDTQYF. CDR3 bases: TGTGCCAGCAGCTTGGGCGGCGGACCAAGCACAGATACGCAGTATTTT.

The chain uses TRBV27 and TRBJ2-5, with D perhaps matching TRBD1 (6 bases). The CDR3 extends over 14 amino acids. Trimming pared 1 base from V and 3 bases from J, leaving 9 bases between. Germline V lookup: CDR1 MNHEY, CDR2 SMNVEV (reference sequence). CDR3 loop: CASSLLAGEETQYF. In nucleotides, the CDR3 is TGTGCCAGCAGTTTATTGGCAGGGGAAGAGACCCAGTACTTC.

J is TRBJ1-1 and V is TRBV6-6; D is perhaps TRBD1 (5 bases). The CDR3 loop spans 10 amino acids. Germline CDR1 MNHNY, CDR2 SVGAGI (reference sequence). The V gene lost 5 bases and the J gene lost 12 bases, with 10 bases spanning the gap. This CDR3 is CASSPGPSFF. For the CDR3, the DNA is TGTGCCAGCAGTCCGGGACCATCTTTCTTT.

The chain uses TRBV29-1 and TRBJ1-1, with TRBD1 identical over 7 bases. CDR3 length equals 11 residues. Germline V gene data show CDR1 as SQVTM and CDR2 as ANQGSEA. V gave up 2 bases and J gave up 6 bases; unmatched junction bases: 0. The CDR3 protein is CSVETGAEAFF. CDR3 coding DNA: TGCAGCGTTGAAACAGGGGCTGAAGCTTTCTTT.

This clone was detected only once. The rearrangement joins TRBV5-6 to TRBJ2-7; 9 bases are shared with TRBD2. The CDR3 is 16 residues long. The junction had 10 bases not matched to a gene; V was cut back by 3 bases and J by 3 bases. The V gene's germline CDR1 is SGHDT and CDR2 YYEEEE. CDR3 region: CASSSWGGRAFYEQYF. CDR3 DNA sequence: TGTGCCAGCAGCTCCTGGGGCGGGAGGGCCTTCTACGAGCAGTACTTC. The variable domain in full, completed from reference TRBV5-6 and TRBJ2-7, reads DAGVTQSPTHLIKTRGQQVTLRCSPKSGHDTVSWYQQALGQGPQFIFQYYEEEERQRGNFPDRFSGHQFPNYSSELNVNALLLGDSALYLCASSSWGGRAFYEQYFGPGTRLTVT.

V gene TRBV4-2 combines with J gene TRBJ2-2, with 8 positions matching TRBD2. The length of the CDR3 is 16 residues. In germline, CDR1 is LGHNA, CDR2 YNFKEQ. Germline trimming cut 0 bases from V and 9 bases from J; bases unmatched to any gene: 9. For the CDR3, the DNA is TGTGCCAGCAGCCAAGATGCGAGCGGGAGTCCCAGGGAGCTGTTTTTT. It encodes CASSQDASGSPRELFF.

The rearrangement joins TRBV19 to TRBJ2-3; D is uncertain. V shed 5 bases and J shed 4 bases, with 13 bases lying between them. This CDR3 spans 14 amino acids. CDR1 and CDR2 from the germline V gene are LNHDA and SQIVND (reference sequence). The CDR3 sequence is CASSPSRSADTQYF. The DNA of the CDR3 is TGTGCCAGTAGTCCCAGTCGGTCCGCAGATACGCAGTATTTT.

Comment on this clone: The same CDR3 is also encoded by other DNA sequences in this sample. The V call is TRBV28, the J call TRBJ1-1; D unclear. Germline V lookup: CDR1 MDHEN, CDR2 SYDVKM. V was shortened by 5 bases and J by 0 bases, with 13 bases between the two germline ends. This CDR3 region has 15 residues. The DNA of the CDR3 is TGTGCCAGCAGTCCGACGGGCGGTCTGAACACTGAAGCTTTCTTT. This gives the protein CASSPTGGLNTEAFF.

This clone has only one observation. The V and J genes are TRBV6-5 and TRBJ2-7; D may correspond to TRBD1 or TRBD2 (6 bases each). The CDR3 loop spans 14 amino acids. Trimming removed 2 bases from V and 3 bases from J, with 11 bases in between. In germline, CDR1 is MNHEY, CDR2 SVGAGI. Here the CDR3 reads CASSYGGLVYEQYF. The DNA of the CDR3 is TGTGCCAGCAGTTACGGGGGGCTGGTCTACGAGCAGTACTTC.

This rearrangement joins TRBV28 to TRBJ1-2, with no clear D. From germline, CDR1 is MDHEN and CDR2 SYDVKM. V was trimmed by 4 bases and J by 1 base, leaving 7 bases between them. The CDR3 totals 13 residues. Written as DNA, the CDR3 is TGTGCCAGCAGTTGGAACGTTAACTATGGCTACACCTTC. This encodes CASSWNVNYGYTF.

This chain uses TRBV30 with TRBJ2-3; 11 bases map to TRBD2. The CDR3 is made up of 14 amino acids. Germline V gene lookup returns CDR1 GTSNPN and CDR2 SVGIG (reference sequence). The ends lost 7 bases at V and 3 bases at J; junction bases unmatched: 6. CDR3 amino acids: CALLAGGPTDTQYF. The CDR3 DNA reads TGTGCCTTGTTAGCGGGGGGGCCGACAGATACGCAGTATTTT. Full variable domain (outside the CDR3, taken from reference TRBV30 and TRBJ2-3): SQTIHQWPATLVQPVGSPLSLECTVEGTSNPNLYWYRQAAGRGLQLLFYSVGIGQISSEVPQNLSASRPQDRQFILSSKKLLLSDSGFYLCALLAGGPTDTQYFGPGTRLTVL.

This chain joins TRBV23-1 and TRBJ1-5; maybe TRBD1 (6 bases). TRBV23-1 is sorted into the ORF group, with uncertain function. The CDR3 loop spans 15 amino acids. V lost 0 bases and J lost 5, with 11 bases in between. In DNA, the CDR3 is TGCGCCAGCAGTCAATCCGGGGGGCCCCATCAGCCCCAGCATTTT. Translated: CASSQSGGPHQPQHF.

The chain couples TRBV29-1 to TRBJ2-7, with TRBD1 matching 8 bases. J gave up 3 bases and V 7 bases, and 14 bases lay outside the gene matches. Germline assignment: CDR1 SQVTM and CDR2 ANQGSEA. This CDR3 is built from 15 residues. The CDR3 coding sequence is TGCAGCGCTCTGCCGACAGGGGCGTTCGGCTACGAGCAGTACTTC. This sequence encodes CSALPTGAFGYEQYF.

This chain connects TRBV29-1 to TRBJ2-7, with TRBD1 as a possible D gene (5 bases). This CDR3 contains 13 residues. V was shortened by 1 base and J by 6 bases, with 13 bases between the two germline ends. The germline gives CDR1 SQVTM, CDR2 ANQGSEA. In DNA, the CDR3 is TGCAGCGTTGAAGGGCAGGGTATAGGCGAGCAGTACTTC. It encodes CSVEGQGIGEQYF.

CDR3: CASSLGLAGDEQFF. The CDR3 DNA reads as TGTGCCAGCAGTTTGGGCCTCGCGGGGGATGAGCAGTTCTTC. The rearrangement links TRBV28 to TRBJ2-1; 7 bases are shared with TRBD2. V lost 3 bases to trimming and J lost 8 bases; unmatched junction nucleotides: 7. CDR3 length: 14 residues. Germline CDR1 and CDR2: MDHEN and SYDVKM.

The gene calls are TRBV6-1 and TRBJ1-2; D possibly corresponds to TRBD1 (6 bases). CDR1 is MNHNS, CDR2 SASEGT, per germline. Trimming stripped 2 bases from V and 4 bases from J, with 14 bases between. The CDR3 is 15 residues long. This CDR3 reads CASSEWGGGVYGYTF. CDR3 bases: TGTGCCAGCAGTGAATGGGGAGGGGGGGTCTATGGCTACACCTTC.

This clone was counted a single time. The chain has TRBV7-9 and TRBJ1-2; 7 nucleotides line up with TRBD1. Germline-derived CDR1 and CDR2 are SEHNR and FQNEAQ (reference sequence). Trimming at V came to 5 bases and at J to 3 bases, leaving 6 bases not matched to a gene. The CDR3 is 14 amino acids. CDR3 DNA: TGTGCCAGCAGCGGCGGACAGGAGGACTATGGCTACACCTTC. This encodes CASSGGQEDYGYTF. The full variable domain, its missing parts supplied by reference TRBV7-9 and TRBJ1-2, is DTGVSQNPRHKITKRGQNVTFRCDPISEHNRLYWYRQTLGQGPEFLTYFQNEAQLEKSRLLSDRFSAERPKGSFSTLEIQRTEQGDSAMYLCASSGGQEDYGYTFGSGTRLTVV.

The rearrangement links TRBV6-4 to TRBJ1-2; TRBD1 matches at 7 bases. The CDR3 contains 15 residues. V lost 4 bases, J lost 6 bases, and 11 bases stayed unmatched. Germline CDR1 MRHNA, CDR2 SNTAGT. Here the CDR3 DNA reads TGTGCCAGCAGTGTAGGGGGCAGGGGATTCGATGGCTACACCTTC. This translates into CASSVGGRGFDGYTF.

The V and J genes are TRBV5-6 and TRBJ2-3, with 7 bases fitting TRBD1. With 4 bases clipped from V and 3 bases from J, the junction kept 8 bases outside the gene matches. The CDR3 is made up of 15 amino acids. CDR1 is SGHDT and CDR2 is YYEEEE in the germline V gene. This CDR3 is CASSPTGSRTDTQYF. CDR3 DNA sequence: TGTGCCAGCAGCCCGACAGGGAGTAGGACAGATACGCAGTATTTT. Using reference TRBV5-6 and TRBJ2-3 for the parts outside the CDR3, the full variable domain is DAGVTQSPTHLIKTRGQQVTLRCSPKSGHDTVSWYQQALGQGPQFIFQYYEEEERQRGNFPDRFSGHQFPNYSSELNVNALLLGDSALYLCASSPTGSRTDTQYFGPGTRLTVL.

This clone was recorded many times. The CDR3 DNA reads as TGTGCCAGCAGATCCGGGGATGGTGGCTACACCTTC. Protein product: CASRSGDGGYTF. The gene calls are TRBV6-5 and TRBJ1-2; D uncertain. This CDR3 spans 12 amino acids. Germline CDR1 and CDR2: MNHEY and SVGAGI. V lost 6 bases, J lost 7 bases, and 12 bases lay in between.